This T cell receptor (beta chain) is from a study of cytomegalovirus exposure and HLA in healthy donors. Use of 60 Vbeta and 13 Jbeta primers characterized the PCR. Assay: immunoSEQ multiplex PCR; the TCRdb copy retains only in-frame clones and omits some. This sample has some 200,000 clones; about 85% occur once, and the top ten carry 3.5% to 4%. Study observations and caveats: As was reported, the HLA-A and HLA-B alleles of most subjects were accurately predicted from TCR beta sequences. CMV serostatus was the only recorded immune exposure for donors. When analyzed later, the rates of TCR association showed variation by HLA locus, with DRB1 the most and HLA-C the fewest. Rare TCR sequences dominated, though some public TCRs recurred in many donors.

Worth noting for this clone: Its antigen is as yet unknown.

The V gene lost 0 bases and the J gene lost 3 bases, with 6 bases spanning the gap. CDR1 is SGHRS and CDR2 is YFSETQ in the germline V gene. CDR3 length: 13 amino acids. This clonotype was obtained from a man aged 45-60 years in good health and CMV-seronegative. The source material was PBMCs. This chain links TRBV5-1 with TRBJ2-5; D remains unclear. In DNA form, the CDR3 reads TGCGCCAGCAGCTTGGCCCGTGAAGAGACCCAGTACTTC. Amino acid sequence: CASSLAREETQYF. The full variable domain, rest sourced from reference TRBV5-1 and TRBJ2-5, is KAGVTQTPRYLIKTRGQQVTLSCSPISGHRSVSWYQQTPGQGLQFLFEYFSETQRNKGNFPGRFSGRQFSNSRSEMNVSTLELGDSALYLCASSLAREETQYFGPGTRLLVL.